Listed below are T cell receptor beta chains from one sample, sequenced in a study of OX40 agonist ivuxolimab in advanced cancers. Produced via immunoSEQ multiplex PCR; TCRdb's table is partial and in-frame only. The repertoire holds 40,000 to 60,000 clones, about 79% seen once, with 7.9% in the top ten. Sample: CD4+ or CD8+ T cells sorted from blood, taken in a trial of the OX40 agonist ivuxolimab. The source of these receptors is an adult with an advanced solid tumor such as melanoma, head and neck, liver or kidney cancer. CDR3s include the opening cysteine and the closing phenylalanine or tryptophan. The D gene is left open where the match is weak.

>TRBJ1-1|.|TRBV7-2
CASSLVGMNTEAFF
TGTGCCAGCAGCTTAGTAGGGATGAACACTGAAGCTTTCTTT
>TRBJ2-7|.|TRBV18
CASSPPLAGLAYEQYF
TGTGCCAGCTCACCACCGTTAGCAGGGCTTGCCTACGAGCAGTACTTC
>TRBJ1-5|TRBD1|TRBV7-2
CASSRDRGLNQPQHF
TGTGCCAGCAGTCGGGACAGGGGACTCAATCAGCCCCAGCATTTT
>TRBJ2-3|TRBD1|TRBV5-1
CASSPGGRTDTQYF
TGCGCCAGCAGCCCAGGGGGAAGGACAGATACGCAGTATTTT
>TRBJ2-7|.|TRBV19
CASSIDAGPRYEQYF
TGTGCCAGTAGTATAGATGCGGGACCCCGCTACGAGCAGTACTTC
>TRBJ1-1|.|TRBV29-1
CSVSQENTEAFF
TGCAGCGTATCGCAGGAGAACACTGAAGCTTTCTTT
>TRBJ1-5|.|TRBV7-2
CASSLEGYSNQPQHF
TGTGCCAGCAGCTTAGAGGGCTATAGCAATCAGCCCCAGCATTTT
>TRBJ2-3|.|TRBV9
CASSPTGLTDTQYF
TGTGCCAGCAGCCCTACGGGGCTCACAGATACGCAGTATTTT
>TRBJ2-5|.|TRBV5-8
CASSLGPQETQYF
TGTGCCAGCAGCTTGGGCCCGCAAGAGACCCAGTACTTC
>TRBJ2-7|TRBD2|TRBV6-5
CASSYSWTSGSNEQYF
TGTGCCAGCAGTTACTCATGGACTAGCGGGAGTAACGAGCAGTACTTC
>TRBJ2-2|TRBD1|TRBV7-6
CASSLGTGDTGELFF
TGTGCCAGCAGCTTAGGGACAGGAGACACCGGGGAGCTGTTTTTT
>TRBJ2-1|.|TRBV7-7
CASSQDRYYNEQFF
TGTGCCAGCAGCCAAGACAGATACTACAATGAGCAGTTCTTC
>TRBJ2-5|TRBD2|TRBV9
CASSDWKVAGAQETQYF
TGTGCCAGCAGCGATTGGAAGGTAGCGGGGGCACAAGAGACCCAGTACTTC
>TRBJ2-1|TRBD1|TRBV27
CASSNRGWGNEQFF
TGTGCCAGCAGTAACAGGGGCTGGGGCAATGAGCAGTTCTTC
>TRBJ1-1|TRBD1|TRBV11-3
CASSPTTGAKNTEAFF
TGTGCCAGCAGCCCAACGACAGGGGCCAAGAACACTGAAGCTTTCTTT
>TRBJ2-1|.|TRBV7-8
CASSLTGLAYNEQFF
TGTGCCAGCAGCTTAACAGGTTTAGCCTACAATGAGCAGTTCTTC